The rows below give T cell receptor beta chains drawn from one sample of a study of blood T cell repertoires in COVID-19. Libraries were prepared by immunoSEQ multiplex PCR; TCRdb keeps only in-frame clonotypes and omits some of them. The repertoire holds tens of thousands of clones, with about four fifths as singletons. Sequenced sample: peripheral blood. The receptors shown here come from a human donor in a cohort sampled during active COVID-19. The CDR3 runs from the conserved cysteine through the conserved F or W. Each record gives: D gene, clone size, V gene, J gene, CDR3 protein, CDR3 DNA. D genes are given only for firm matches. Where a row states a size, it is once, few, many or the class of an expanded clone; other rows omit it.

>TRBD1|.|TRBV5-4|TRBJ2-1
CASSSGTGGYNEQFF
TGTGCCAGCAGCTCCGGGACAGGGGGATACAATGAGCAGTTCTTC
>TRBD1|few|TRBV4-2|TRBJ1-1
CASSPSQGAREAFF
TGTGCCAGCAGCCCATCCCAGGGGGCGCGGGAAGCTTTCTTT
>TRBD1|.|TRBV5-1|TRBJ2-7
CASREAGTGIYEQYF
TGCGCCAGCAGGGAGGCGGGGACAGGGATCTACGAGCAGTACTTC
>.|.|TRBV27|TRBJ1-3
CASSLNWTPNRIGNTIYF
TGTGCCAGCAGTTTAAATTGGACTCCGAATCGGATCGGAAACACCATATATTTT
>.|.|TRBV20-1|TRBJ2-5
CSASTGQATQYF
TGCAGTGCTAGTACAGGGCAGGCGACCCAGTACTTC
>.|.|TRBV19|TRBJ2-7
CASSSMAVPGDEQYF
TGTGCCAGTAGTTCCATGGCCGTTCCGGGGGACGAGCAGTACTTC
>.|.|TRBV28|TRBJ1-2
CASSLDTLGQGYTF
TGTGCCAGCAGTTTGGACACCCTGGGGCAGGGCTACACCTTC
>TRBD1|.|TRBV10-1|TRBJ2-2
CASSKGQGAVGELFF
TGCGCCAGCAGCAAGGGACAGGGGGCGGTCGGGGAGCTGTTTTTT
>TRBD2|few|TRBV5-4|TRBJ2-3
CASTLLSGGADTQYF
TGTGCCAGCACCCTACTAAGCGGGGGGGCGGATACGCAGTATTTT
>.|.|TRBV19|TRBJ1-6
CASSMGRFGSYNSPLHF
TGTGCCAGTAGTATGGGGAGGTTCGGCTCCTATAATTCACCCCTCCACTTT
>TRBD2|.|TRBV6-5|TRBJ2-3
CASSRDYSRDTQYF
TGTGCCAGCAGTAGGGACTACTCCAGGGATACGCAGTATTTT
>TRBD1|.|TRBV19|TRBJ1-1
CASSKRQGVATEAFF
TGTGCCAGTAGTAAGAGACAGGGCGTTGCCACTGAAGCTTTCTTT
>.|few|TRBV6-6|TRBJ2-7
CASSPGHNYEQYF
TGTGCCAGCAGTCCGGGACACAATTACGAGCAGTACTTC
>TRBD2|few|TRBV5-6|TRBJ2-3
CASSTGLANTDTQYF
TGTGCCAGCAGCACAGGACTAGCTAACACAGATACGCAGTATTTT
>TRBD1|once|TRBV6-5|TRBJ1-6
CASRETGGSNSPLHF
TGTGCCAGCAGGGAGACAGGGGGTTCTAATTCACCCCTCCACTTT
>TRBD1|.|TRBV9|TRBJ2-7
CASSVADRGGDEQYF
TGTGCCAGCAGCGTAGCGGACAGGGGGGGAGACGAGCAGTACTTC
>TRBD1|.|TRBV6-5|TRBJ1-6
CASRRTGGTNSPLHF
TGTGCCAGCAGGAGGACAGGGGGAACCAATTCACCCCTCCACTTT
>.|.|TRBV12-3/TRBV12-4|TRBJ1-2
CASSLGANYGYTF
TGTGCCAGCAGTTTGGGAGCTAACTATGGCTACACCTTC
>TRBD1|.|TRBV7-8|TRBJ1-1
CASRTAGGTGVTEAFF
TGTGCCAGCAGGACCGCGGGGGGGACAGGGGTCACTGAAGCTTTCTTT
>TRBD1|.|TRBV2|TRBJ2-5
CAVKTGTGNFETQYF
TGTGCCGTCAAGACCGGGACAGGGAATTTCGAGACCCAGTACTTC
>.|.|TRBV3-1/TRBV3-2|TRBJ1-2
CASARAGHGYTF
TGTGCCAGCGCACGGGCAGGGCATGGCTACACCTTC
>.|.|TRBV18|TRBJ2-2
CASSPAVPNTGELFF
TGTGCCAGCTCCCCAGCGGTTCCGAACACCGGGGAGCTGTTTTTT
>.|.|TRBV3-1/TRBV3-2|TRBJ2-5
CASSVRTVQETQYF
TGTGCCAGCAGCGTTCGTACGGTTCAAGAGACCCAGTACTTC
>.|.|TRBV5-1|TRBJ2-7
CASSYRNSYEQYF
TGCGCCAGCAGCTATAGGAACAGTTACGAGCAGTACTTC
>TRBD2|.|TRBV7-2|TRBJ2-7
CASSSGLAGYEQYF
TGTGCCAGCAGCTCGGGACTAGCGGGCTACGAGCAGTACTTC
>.|.|TRBV11-2|TRBJ1-6
CASSLVARGNSPLHF
TGTGCCAGCAGCTTAGTGGCCAGGGGAAATTCACCCCTCCACTTT
>.|.|TRBV11-2|TRBJ1-6
CASSSDRRYNSPLHF
TGTGCCAGCAGCTCGGACAGAAGATATAATTCACCCCTCCACTTT
>.|few|TRBV2|TRBJ2-1
CASSGRGAGPGYNEQFF
TGTGCCAGCAGTGGACGGGGGGCGGGCCCGGGGTACAATGAGCAGTTCTTC
>TRBD1|.|TRBV6-6|TRBJ2-4
CASSQRTGRNIQYF
TGTGCCAGCAGTCAACGGACAGGGAGGAACATTCAGTACTTC
>.|.|TRBV29-1|TRBJ1-2
CSAQTGLYYGYTF
TGCAGCGCCCAAACAGGGCTATACTATGGCTACACCTTC
>TRBD1|.|TRBV5-1|TRBJ2-7
CASSTGTAPYEQYF
TGCGCCAGCAGTACCGGGACAGCCCCCTACGAGCAGTACTTC
>.|.|TRBV29-1|TRBJ2-3
CSVGRGGDTQYF
TGCAGCGTTGGGAGGGGTGGAGATACGCAGTATTTT
>.|few|TRBV18|TRBJ1-5
CASSRDRLQPQHF
TGTGCCAGCTCACGTGACAGGCTTCAGCCCCAGCATTTT
>TRBD1|.|TRBV12-3/TRBV12-4|TRBJ1-1
CASGVGQHTEAFF
TGTGCCAGCGGGGTGGGACAGCACACTGAAGCTTTCTTT
>.|few|TRBV7-9|TRBJ1-6
CASSPPLHSGSPLHF
TGTGCCAGCAGTCCTCCCCTTCACTCGGGTTCACCCCTCCACTTT
>.|.|TRBV11-3|TRBJ2-3
CASSLGVTGETDTQYF
TGTGCCAGCAGCTTAGGAGTAACAGGAGAAACAGATACGCAGTATTTT
>.|.|TRBV11-3|TRBJ2-1
CASSLGSEQFF
TGTGCCAGCAGCTTAGGTAGTGAGCAGTTCTTC
>TRBD2|.|TRBV3-1/TRBV3-2|TRBJ2-2
CASRGTISNTGELFF
TGTGCCAGCAGGGGGACTATTTCGAACACCGGGGAGCTGTTTTTT
>TRBD2|.|TRBV5-1|TRBJ2-2
CASSLSAREGTGELFF
TGCGCCAGCAGCTTGTCTGCTAGGGAGGGCACCGGGGAGCTGTTTTTT
>.|.|TRBV18|TRBJ2-2
CASSPLRDTGELFF
TGTGCCAGCTCACCACTGCGGGACACCGGGGAGCTGTTTTTT
>TRBD2|.|TRBV7-2|TRBJ2-5
CASSLIAGGPGETQYF
TGTGCCAGCAGCTTAATAGCGGGGGGGCCGGGGGAGACCCAGTACTTC
>TRBD1|once|TRBV2|TRBJ1-2
CASSGQGDYGYTF
TGTGCCAGCAGTGGGCAGGGGGATTATGGCTACACCTTC
>.|once|TRBV11-2|TRBJ2-2
CASSGWESITGELFF
TGTGCCAGCAGCGGCTGGGAGTCAATCACCGGGGAGCTGTTTTTT
>TRBD1|.|TRBV7-9|TRBJ1-2
CASSLQGAQGYTF
TGTGCCAGCAGCTTACAGGGGGCGCAGGGCTACACCTTC
>.|.|TRBV30|TRBJ1-1
CAWRVGGTEAFF
TGTGCCTGGAGGGTCGGGGGAACTGAAGCTTTCTTT
>.|.|TRBV15|TRBJ1-4
CATQGGNEKLFF
TGTGCCACCCAGGGAGGGAATGAAAAACTGTTTTTT
>.|.|TRBV24-1|TRBJ1-1
CATSRAGGEAFF
TGTGCCACCAGTCGAGCGGGGGGTGAAGCTTTCTTT
>TRBD1|.|TRBV14|TRBJ1-6
CASSRGQGAYNSPLHF
TGTGCCAGCAGCCGCGGACAGGGAGCCTATAATTCACCCCTCCACTTT
>.|.|TRBV12-3/TRBV12-4|TRBJ2-1
CASSLAEDKQFF
TGTGCCAGCAGTTTAGCCGAGGACAAGCAGTTCTTC